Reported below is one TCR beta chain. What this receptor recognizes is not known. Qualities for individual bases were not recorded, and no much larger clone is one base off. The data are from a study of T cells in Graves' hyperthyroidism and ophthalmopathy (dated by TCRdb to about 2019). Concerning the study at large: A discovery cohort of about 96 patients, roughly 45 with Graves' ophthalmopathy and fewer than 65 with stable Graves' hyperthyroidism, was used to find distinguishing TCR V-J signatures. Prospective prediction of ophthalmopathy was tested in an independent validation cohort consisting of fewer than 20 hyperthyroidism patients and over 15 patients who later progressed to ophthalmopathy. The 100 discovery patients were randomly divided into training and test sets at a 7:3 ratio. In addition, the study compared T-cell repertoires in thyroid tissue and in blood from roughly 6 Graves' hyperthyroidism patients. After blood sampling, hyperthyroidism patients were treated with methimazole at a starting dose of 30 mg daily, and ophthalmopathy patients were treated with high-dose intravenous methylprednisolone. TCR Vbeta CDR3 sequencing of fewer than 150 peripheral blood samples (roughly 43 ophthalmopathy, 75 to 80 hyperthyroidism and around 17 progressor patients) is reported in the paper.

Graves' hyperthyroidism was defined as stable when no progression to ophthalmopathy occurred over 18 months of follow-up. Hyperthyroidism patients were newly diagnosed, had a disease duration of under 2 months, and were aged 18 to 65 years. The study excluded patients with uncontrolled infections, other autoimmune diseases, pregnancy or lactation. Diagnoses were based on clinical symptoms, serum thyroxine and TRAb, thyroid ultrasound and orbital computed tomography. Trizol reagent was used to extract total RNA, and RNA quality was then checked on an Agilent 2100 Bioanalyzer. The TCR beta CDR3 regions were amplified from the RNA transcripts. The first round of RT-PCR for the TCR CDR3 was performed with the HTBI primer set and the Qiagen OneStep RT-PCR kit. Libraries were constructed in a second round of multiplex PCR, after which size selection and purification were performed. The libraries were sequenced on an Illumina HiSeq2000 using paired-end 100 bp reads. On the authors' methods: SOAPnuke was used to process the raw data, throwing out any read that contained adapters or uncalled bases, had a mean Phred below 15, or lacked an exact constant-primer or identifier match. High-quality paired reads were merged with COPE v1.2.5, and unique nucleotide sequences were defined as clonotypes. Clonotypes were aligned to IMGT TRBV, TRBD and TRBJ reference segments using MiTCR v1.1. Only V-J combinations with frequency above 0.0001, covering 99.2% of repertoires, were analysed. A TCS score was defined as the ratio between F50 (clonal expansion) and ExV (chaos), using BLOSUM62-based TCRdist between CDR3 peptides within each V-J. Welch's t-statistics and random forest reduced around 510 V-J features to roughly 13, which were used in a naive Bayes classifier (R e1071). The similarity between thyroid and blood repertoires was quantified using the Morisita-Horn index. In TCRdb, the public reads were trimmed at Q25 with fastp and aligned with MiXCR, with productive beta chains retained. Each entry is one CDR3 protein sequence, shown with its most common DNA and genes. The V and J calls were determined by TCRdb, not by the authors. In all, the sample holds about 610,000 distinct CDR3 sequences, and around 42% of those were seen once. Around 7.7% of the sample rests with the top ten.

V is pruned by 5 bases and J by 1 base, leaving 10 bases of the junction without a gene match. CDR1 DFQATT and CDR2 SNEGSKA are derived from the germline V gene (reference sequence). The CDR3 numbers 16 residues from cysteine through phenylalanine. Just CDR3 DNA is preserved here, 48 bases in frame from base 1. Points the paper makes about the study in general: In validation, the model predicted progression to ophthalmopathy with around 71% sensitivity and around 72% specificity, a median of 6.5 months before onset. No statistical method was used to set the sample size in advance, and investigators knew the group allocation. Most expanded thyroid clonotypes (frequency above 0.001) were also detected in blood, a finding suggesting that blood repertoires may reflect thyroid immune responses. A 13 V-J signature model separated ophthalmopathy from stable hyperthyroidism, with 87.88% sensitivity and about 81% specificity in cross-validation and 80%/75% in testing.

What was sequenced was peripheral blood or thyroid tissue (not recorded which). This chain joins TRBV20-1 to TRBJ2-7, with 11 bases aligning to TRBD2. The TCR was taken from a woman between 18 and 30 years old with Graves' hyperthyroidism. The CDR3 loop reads CSAPNSGRALSYEQYF. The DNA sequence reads TGCAGTGCTCCGAATAGCGGGAGGGCCTTGTCCTACGAGCAGTACTTC.